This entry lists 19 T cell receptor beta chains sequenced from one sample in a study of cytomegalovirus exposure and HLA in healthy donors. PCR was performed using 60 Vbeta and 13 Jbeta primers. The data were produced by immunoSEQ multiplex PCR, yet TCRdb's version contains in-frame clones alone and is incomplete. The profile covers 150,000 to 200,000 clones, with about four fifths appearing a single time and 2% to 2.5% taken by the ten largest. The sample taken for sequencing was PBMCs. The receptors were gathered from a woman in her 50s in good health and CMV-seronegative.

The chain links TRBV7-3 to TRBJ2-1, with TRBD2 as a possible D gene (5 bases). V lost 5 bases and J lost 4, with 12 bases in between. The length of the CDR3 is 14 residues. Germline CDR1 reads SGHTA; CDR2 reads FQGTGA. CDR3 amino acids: CASSNPAVYNEQFF. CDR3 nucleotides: TGTGCCAGCAGCAACCCAGCGGTTTACAATGAGCAGTTCTTC.

CDR3 DNA sequence: TGTGCCATCAGTAGTGGAGCGGGGGGTTCGGAGGAGCAGTACTTC. This encodes CAISSGAGGSEEQYF. The V call is TRBV10-3, the J call TRBJ2-7; 9 bases map to TRBD2. With V trimmed by 5 bases and J by 7 bases, 12 bases remained unmatched. This CDR3 is 15 amino acids long. From germline, CDR1 is ENHRY and CDR2 SYGVKD.

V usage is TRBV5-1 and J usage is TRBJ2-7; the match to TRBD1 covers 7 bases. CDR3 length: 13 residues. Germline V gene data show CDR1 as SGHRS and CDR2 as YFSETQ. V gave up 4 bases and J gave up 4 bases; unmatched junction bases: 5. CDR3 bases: TGCGCCAGCAGCCCGACAGGGAGTTACGAGCAGTACTTC. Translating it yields CASSPTGSYEQYF.

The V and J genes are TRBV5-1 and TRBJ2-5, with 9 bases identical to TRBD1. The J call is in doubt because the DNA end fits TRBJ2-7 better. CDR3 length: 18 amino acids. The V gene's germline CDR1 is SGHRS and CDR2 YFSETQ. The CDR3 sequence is CASSLSGQGPQLSYEQYF. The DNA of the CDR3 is TGCGCCAGCAGTCTTTCCGGACAGGGGCCGCAACTTTCCTACGAGCAGTACTTC.

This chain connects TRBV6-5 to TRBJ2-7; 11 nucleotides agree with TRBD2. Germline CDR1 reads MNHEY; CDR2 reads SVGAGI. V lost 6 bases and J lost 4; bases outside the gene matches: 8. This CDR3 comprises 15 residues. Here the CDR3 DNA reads TGTGCCAGCAGCTCTACCGGGACTAGCGGATACGAGCAGTACTTC. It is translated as CASSSTGTSGYEQYF.

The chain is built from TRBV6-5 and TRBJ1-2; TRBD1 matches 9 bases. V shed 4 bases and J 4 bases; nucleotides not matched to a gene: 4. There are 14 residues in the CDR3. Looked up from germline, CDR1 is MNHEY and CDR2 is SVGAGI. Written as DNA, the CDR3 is TGTGCCAGCAGTTCTGGGGACAGGGTCTATGGCTACACCTTC. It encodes CASSSGDRVYGYTF.

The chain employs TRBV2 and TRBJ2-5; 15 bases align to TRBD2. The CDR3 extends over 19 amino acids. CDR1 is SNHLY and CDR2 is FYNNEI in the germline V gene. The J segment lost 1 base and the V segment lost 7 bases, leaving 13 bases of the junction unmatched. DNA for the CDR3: TGTGCCAGCATCAGGAGCGGGACTAGCGGGAGGAAATTCCAAGAGACCCAGTACTTC. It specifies CASIRSGTSGRKFQETQYF.

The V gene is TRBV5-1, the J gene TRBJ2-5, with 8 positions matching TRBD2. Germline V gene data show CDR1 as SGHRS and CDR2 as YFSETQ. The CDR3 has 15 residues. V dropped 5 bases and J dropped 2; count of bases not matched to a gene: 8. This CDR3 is CASSSQAGAQETQYF. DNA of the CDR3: TGCGCCAGCAGTTCACAAGCGGGAGCTCAAGAGACCCAGTACTTC.

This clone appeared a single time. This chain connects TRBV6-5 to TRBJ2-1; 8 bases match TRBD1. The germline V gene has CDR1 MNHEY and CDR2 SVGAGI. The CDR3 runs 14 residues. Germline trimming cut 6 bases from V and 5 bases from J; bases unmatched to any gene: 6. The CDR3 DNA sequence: TGTGCCAGCAGGATTGACAGGGGTAACAATGAGCAGTTCTTC. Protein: CASRIDRGNNEQFF.

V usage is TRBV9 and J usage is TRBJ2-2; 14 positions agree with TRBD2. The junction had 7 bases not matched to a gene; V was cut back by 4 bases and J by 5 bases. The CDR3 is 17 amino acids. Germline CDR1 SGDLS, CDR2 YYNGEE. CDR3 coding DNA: TGTGCCAGCAGCCCGGGACTAGCGGGAGTTGGGACCGGGGAGCTGTTTTTT. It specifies CASSPGLAGVGTGELFF. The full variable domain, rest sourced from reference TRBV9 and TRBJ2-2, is DSGVTQTPKHLITATGQRVTLRCSPRSGDLSVYWYQQSLDQGLQFLIQYYNGEERAKGNILERFSAQQFPDLHSELNLSSLELGDSALYFCASSPGLAGVGTGELFFGEGSRLTVL.

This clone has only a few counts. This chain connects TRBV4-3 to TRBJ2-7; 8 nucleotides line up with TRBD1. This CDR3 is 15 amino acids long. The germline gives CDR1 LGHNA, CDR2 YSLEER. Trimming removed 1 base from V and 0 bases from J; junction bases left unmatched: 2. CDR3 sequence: CASSQAGTGSYEQYF. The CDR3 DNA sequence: TGCGCCAGCAGCCAAGCCGGGACAGGCTCCTACGAGCAGTACTTC.

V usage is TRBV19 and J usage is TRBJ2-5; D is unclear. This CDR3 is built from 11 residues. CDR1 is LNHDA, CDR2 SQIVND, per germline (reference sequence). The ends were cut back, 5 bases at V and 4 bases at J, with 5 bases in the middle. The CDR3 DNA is TGTGCCAGTAGTTTGCGAGAGACCCAGTACTTC. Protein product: CASSLRETQYF. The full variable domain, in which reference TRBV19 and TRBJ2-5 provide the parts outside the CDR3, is DGGITQSPKYLFRKEGQNVTLSCEQNLNHDAMYWYRQDPGQGLRLIYYSQIVNDFQKGDIAEGYSVSREKKESFPLTVTSAQKNPTAFYLCASSLRETQYFGPGTRLLVL.

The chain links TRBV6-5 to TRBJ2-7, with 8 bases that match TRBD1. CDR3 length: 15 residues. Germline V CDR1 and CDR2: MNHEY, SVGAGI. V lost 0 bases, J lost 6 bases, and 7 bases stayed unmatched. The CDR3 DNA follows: TGTGCCAGCAGTTACTCGTGGCAGGGGGCTGCCGAGCAGTACTTC. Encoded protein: CASSYSWQGAAEQYF.

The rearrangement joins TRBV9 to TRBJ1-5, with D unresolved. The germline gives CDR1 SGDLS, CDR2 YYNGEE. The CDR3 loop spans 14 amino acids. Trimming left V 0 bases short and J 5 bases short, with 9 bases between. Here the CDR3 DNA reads TGTGCCAGCAGCGTAGGAGGCGAGGATCAGCCCCAGCATTTT. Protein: CASSVGGEDQPQHF.

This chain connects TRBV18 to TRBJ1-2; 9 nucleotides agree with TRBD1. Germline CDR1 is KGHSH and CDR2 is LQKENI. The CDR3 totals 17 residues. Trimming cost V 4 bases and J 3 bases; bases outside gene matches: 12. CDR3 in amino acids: CASSRTGQGSTDYGYTF. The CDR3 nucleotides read TGTGCCAGCTCACGGACGGGACAGGGAAGCACGGACTATGGCTACACCTTC.

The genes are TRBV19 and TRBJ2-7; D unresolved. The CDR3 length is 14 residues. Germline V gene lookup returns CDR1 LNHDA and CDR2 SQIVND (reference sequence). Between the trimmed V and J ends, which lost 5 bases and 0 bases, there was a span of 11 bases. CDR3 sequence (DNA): TGTGCCAGTAGTCTTGCGCCTCTCTCCTACGAGCAGTACTTC. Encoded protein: CASSLAPLSYEQYF. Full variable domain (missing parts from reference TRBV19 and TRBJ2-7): DGGITQSPKYLFRKEGQNVTLSCEQNLNHDAMYWYRQDPGQGLRLIYYSQIVNDFQKGDIAEGYSVSREKKESFPLTVTSAQKNPTAFYLCASSLAPLSYEQYFGPGTRLTVT.

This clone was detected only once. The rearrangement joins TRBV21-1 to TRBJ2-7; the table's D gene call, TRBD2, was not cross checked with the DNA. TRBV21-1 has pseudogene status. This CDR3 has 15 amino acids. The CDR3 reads CASSKGRAPAYEQYF. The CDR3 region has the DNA TGTGCCAGCAGCAAAGGGCGAGCGCCCGCCTACGAGCAGTACTTC.

CDR3 nucleotide sequence: TGTGCCAGCAGGGACAGGGCTGTCGATGAGCAGTTCTTC. Protein sequence: CASRDRAVDEQFF. The chain combines TRBV2 with TRBJ2-1, with 8 bases matching TRBD1. The length of the CDR3 is 13 residues. Per germline, CDR1 SNHLY and CDR2 FYNNEI. V lost 6 bases, J lost 8 bases, and 6 bases stayed unmatched.

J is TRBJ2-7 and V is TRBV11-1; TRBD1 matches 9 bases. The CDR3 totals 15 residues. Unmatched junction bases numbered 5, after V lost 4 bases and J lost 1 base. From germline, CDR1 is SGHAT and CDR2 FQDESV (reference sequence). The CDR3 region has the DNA TGTGCCAGCAGCTACCGACAGGGGGGGTCCTACGAGCAGTACTTC. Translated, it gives CASSYRQGGSYEQYF.